This T cell receptor beta chain stems from a study of spatial heterogeneity in lung cancer. Study summary: A unique TCR and UMI combination showed up more than ten times in raw reads, on average.

Each TCR cDNA molecule carried a unique molecular identifier. MiXCR, applied by TCRdb to the 5' RACE reads, yields one record per CDR3 protein. The sample carries several thousand distinct CDR3 sequences, just under 3% recorded once. The CDR3 consists of 14 residues. Germline V gene sequence: CDR1 LGHNA, CDR2 YSLEER. V lost 4 bases and J lost 7, with 14 bases in between. This clonotype came up many times. Regarding time point: sample taken at primary tumor resection. In each case, whole RNA from tumor, nontumor lung or frozen PBMC was sequenced unsorted. This rearrangement joins TRBV4-3 to TRBJ2-1; the D gene could be TRBD1 or TRBD2 (5 bases each). The TCR was taken from a male donor with early-stage non-small cell lung cancer. The sequenced sample was normal lung tissue next to the tumor, obtained at surgery. The CDR3 loop is CASSPVGARNEQFF. The CDR3, as DNA: TGCGCCAGCAGCCCGGTCGGGGCTAGGAATGAGCAGTTCTTC.